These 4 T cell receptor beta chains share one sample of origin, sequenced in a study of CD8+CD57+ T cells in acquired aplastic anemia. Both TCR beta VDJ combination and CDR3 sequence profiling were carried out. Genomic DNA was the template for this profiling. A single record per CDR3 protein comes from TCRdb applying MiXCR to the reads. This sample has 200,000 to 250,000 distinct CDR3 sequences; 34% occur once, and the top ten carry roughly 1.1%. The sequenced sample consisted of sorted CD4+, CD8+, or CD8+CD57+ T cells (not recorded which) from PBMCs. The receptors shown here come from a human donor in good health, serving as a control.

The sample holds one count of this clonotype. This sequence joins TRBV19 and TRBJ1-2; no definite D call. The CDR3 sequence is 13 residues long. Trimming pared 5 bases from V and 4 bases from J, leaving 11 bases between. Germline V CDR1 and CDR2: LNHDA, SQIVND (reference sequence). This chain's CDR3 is CASSPRAVYGYTF. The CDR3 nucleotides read TGTGCCAGTAGTCCGAGGGCAGTCTATGGCTACACCTTC.

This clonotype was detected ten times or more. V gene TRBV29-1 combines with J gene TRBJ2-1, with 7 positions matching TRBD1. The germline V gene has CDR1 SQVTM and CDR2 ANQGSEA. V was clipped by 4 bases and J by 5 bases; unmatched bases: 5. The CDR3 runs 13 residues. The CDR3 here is CSVVGDRHNEQFF. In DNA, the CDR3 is TGCAGCGTTGTTGGGGACAGACACAATGAGCAGTTCTTC.

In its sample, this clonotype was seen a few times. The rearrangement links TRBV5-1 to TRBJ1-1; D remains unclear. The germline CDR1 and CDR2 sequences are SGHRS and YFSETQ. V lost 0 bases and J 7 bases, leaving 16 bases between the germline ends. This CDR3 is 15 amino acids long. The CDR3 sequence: CASSLAGPSMGEAFF. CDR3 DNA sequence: TGCGCCAGCAGCTTGGCCGGACCGTCGATGGGTGAAGCTTTCTTT.

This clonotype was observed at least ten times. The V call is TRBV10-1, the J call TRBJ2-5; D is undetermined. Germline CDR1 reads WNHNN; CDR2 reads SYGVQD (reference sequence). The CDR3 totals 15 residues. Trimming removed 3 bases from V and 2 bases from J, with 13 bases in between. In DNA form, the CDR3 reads TGCGCCAGCAGTGAAATAACAAGGGTACAAGAGACCCAGTACTTC. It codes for CASSEITRVQETQYF.